One and the same sample provided the 32 T cell receptor beta chains below, sequenced in a study of blood T cells in healthy people across ages. Combining a sample-barcoded 5' primer with a J-beta primer mix, a second PCR ran for about 7 to 12 cycles. TCRdb fed the 5' RACE reads into MiXCR, producing one record per CDR3 protein. Of some 1.1 million distinct CDR3 sequences in the sample, under 40% were seen once. Sequencing was done on a sample of blood. Receptors were obtained from a man younger than 30 in good health.

As to this clonotype: One end of the junction is discordant with germline, which a read error may explain. CDR3 sequence reads: CACSLAWDTNNEQFF. In DNA, the CDR3 is TGTGCCTGCAGCTTAGCGTGGGACACCAACAATGAGCAGTTCTTC. This chain uses TRBV7-2 with TRBJ2-1, with D tentatively TRBD1 (6 bases). Germline V gives CDR1 SGHTA, CDR2 FQGNSA. This CDR3 is 15 amino acids long. The full variable domain, with the rest looked up from reference TRBV7-2 and TRBJ2-1, is GAGVSQSPSNKVTEKGKDVELRCDPISGHTALYWYRQSLGQGLEFLIYFQGNSAPDKSGLPSDRFSAERTGGSVSTLTIQRTQQEDSAVYLCACSLAWDTNNEQFFGPGTRLTVL.

This clonotype was seen a handful of times. The chain links TRBV18 to TRBJ1-1; tentatively, D is TRBD1 (5 bases). CDR1 is KGHSH and CDR2 is LQKENI in the germline V gene. The V end was cut by 0 bases, the J end by 4 bases, with 15 bases between. CDR3 length equals 16 residues. The CDR3 protein is CASSPPSGSGGTEAFF. CDR3 DNA sequence: TGTGCCAGCTCACCACCTTCCGGGTCTGGGGGCACTGAAGCTTTCTTT. Using reference TRBV18 and TRBJ1-1 for the parts outside the CDR3, the full variable domain is NAGVMQNPRHLVRRRGQEARLRCSPMKGHSHVYWYRQLPEEGLKFMVYLQKENIIDESGMPKERFSAEFPKEGPSILRIQQVVRGDSAAYFCASSPPSGSGGTEAFFGQGTRLTVV.

The rearrangement links TRBV4-3 to TRBJ1-2, with TRBD1 as a possible D gene (6 bases). There are 12 residues in the CDR3. The germline CDR1 and CDR2 sequences are LGHNA and YSLEER. Trimming cost V 4 bases and J 6 bases, with 9 bases left between them. The CDR3, as DNA: TGCGCCAGCAGCCGGGCAGGGGATGGCTACACCTTC. Its protein is CASSRAGDGYTF.

The chain uses TRBV6-2 or TRBV6-3 and TRBJ2-7, with D perhaps TRBD1 or TRBD2 (5 bases each). Per the germline V gene, CDR1 is MNHEY and CDR2 is SVGEGT. The V end lost 0 bases, the J end lost 4 bases, and 13 bases lay between the germline ends. This CDR3 region has 15 residues. The CDR3 coding sequence is TGTGCCAGCAGTTACTCAGAGGGGTCGCCGTACGAGCAGTACTTC. Amino acid sequence: CASSYSEGSPYEQYF.

The rearrangement uses TRBV12-3 or TRBV12-4 and TRBJ1-1, with TRBD1 matching 11 bases. The V and J ends lost 5 bases and 4 bases, in that order; junction bases with no gene match: 6. The CDR3 loop spans 15 amino acids. In DNA form, the CDR3 reads TGTGCCAGCAGTCCCCGGACAGGGGGCCTCACTGAAGCTTTCTTT. It yields the protein CASSPRTGGLTEAFF.

There are many counts of this clonotype. A read error may produce the germline difference seen at one junction end. This rearrangement joins TRBV7-7 to TRBJ2-3; the match to TRBD2 covers 11 bases. The CDR3 is 15 residues long. The germline V gene has CDR1 SSHAT and CDR2 FNYEAQ (reference sequence). CDR3 sequence (DNA): TGTGCTAGCAGCTTGAGACTAGCGGGGATAGATACGCAGTATTTT. It yields the protein CASSLRLAGIDTQYF. Together with reference TRBV7-7 and TRBJ2-3, the CDR3 gives the full variable domain: GAGVSQSPRYKVTKRGQDVTLRCDPISSHATLYWYQQALGQGPEFLTYFNYEAQPDKSGLPSDRFSAERPEGSISTLTIQRTEQRDSAMYRCASSLRLAGIDTQYFGPGTRLTVL.

J is TRBJ2-3 and V is TRBV7-2; D unresolved. Per the germline V gene, CDR1 is SGHTA and CDR2 is FQGNSA. The CDR3 extends over 13 amino acids. Trimming cost V 5 bases and J 3 bases, with 9 bases left between them. The CDR3 region is CASSPDNTDTQYF. The CDR3 bases are TGTGCCAGCAGCCCTGACAATACAGATACGCAGTATTTT.

The V and J genes are TRBV12-3 or TRBV12-4 and TRBJ1-3, with D possibly matching TRBD1 (5 bases). V shed 5 bases and J shed 1 base, with 15 bases lying between them. This CDR3 has 16 residues. CDR3 protein: CASSLIGGLSGNTIYF. The CDR3 DNA follows: TGTGCCAGCAGTCTAATTGGGGGGTTATCTGGAAACACCATATATTTT.

V usage is TRBV6-5 and J usage is TRBJ1-1; D is ambiguous. Trimming stripped 2 bases from V and 6 bases from J, with 10 bases between. Germline-derived CDR1 and CDR2 are MNHEY and SVGAGI. CDR3 length: 13 residues. The CDR3 loop is CASSYRNSPEAFF. CDR3 coding DNA: TGTGCCAGCAGTTACCGTAATTCCCCTGAAGCTTTCTTT.

The rearrangement joins TRBV6-2 or TRBV6-3 to TRBJ2-1, with D perhaps TRBD2 (6 bases). Germline CDR1 is MNHEY and CDR2 is SVGEGT. CDR3 size: 15 residues. V lost 2 bases, J lost 2 bases, and 10 bases lay in between. CDR3 DNA: TGTGCCAGCAGTTACGGGGGACTTACCTACAATGAGCAGTTCTTC. It encodes CASSYGGLTYNEQFF.

In its sample, this clonotype was seen a few times. This chain links TRBV12-3 or TRBV12-4 with TRBJ2-5, with D unresolved. With the DNA end fitting TRBJ2-7 better, the J assignment may be wrong. The CDR3 extends over 12 amino acids. The CDR3 region is CASSRRVGEQYF. The CDR3 DNA follows: TGTGCCAGCAGTCGTCGGGTAGGCGAGCAGTACTTC.

As for this clonotype: A read error may account for a junction end that differs from germline. The chain employs TRBV10-3 and TRBJ1-4, with a tentative D call TRBD1 (6 bases). The CDR3 is made up of 17 amino acids. Germline values: CDR1 ENHRY, CDR2 SYGVKD. The CDR3 DNA sequence: TGTGCCATCAGTGAGACAAGGGGAGGGGGAACTACTGAAAAACTGTTTTTT. Encoded protein: CAISETRGGGTTEKLFF.

V usage is TRBV4-3 and J usage is TRBJ2-5; D unclear. V was trimmed by 0 bases and J by 6 bases, leaving 8 bases between them. Per germline, CDR1 LGHNA and CDR2 YSLEER. This CDR3 region has 13 residues. The CDR3 DNA reads TGCGCCAGCAGCCAAGATGTAGGACAGACCCAGTACTTC. It translates to CASSQDVGQTQYF.

This clonotype was seen more than once but under ten times. This chain uses TRBV5-1 with TRBJ1-1; D is uncertain. CDR1 and CDR2 (germline): SGHRS, YFSETQ. The CDR3 is 15 amino acids. Trimming took off 4 bases at V and 4 bases at J, with 17 bases between the two ends. CDR3 loop: CASSAELRGGTEAFF. The CDR3 DNA follows: TGCGCCAGCAGCGCGGAGTTGAGAGGTGGCACTGAAGCTTTCTTT.

J is TRBJ1-3 and V is TRBV11-2; 7 bases align to TRBD1. The CDR3 loop spans 15 amino acids. J was trimmed by 0 bases and V by 5 bases; bases with no gene match: 4. The germline V gene encodes CDR1 SGHAT and CDR2 FQNNGV. CDR3 loop: CASSPRDSSGNTIYF. In DNA form, the CDR3 reads TGTGCCAGCAGCCCTAGGGACAGCTCTGGAAACACCATATATTTT. Using reference TRBV11-2 and TRBJ1-3 for the parts outside the CDR3, the full variable domain is EAGVAQSPRYKIIEKRQSVAFWCNPISGHATLYWYQQILGQGPKLLIQFQNNGVVDDSQLPKDRFSAERLKGVDSTLKIQPAKLEDSAVYLCASSPRDSSGNTIYFGEGSWLTVV.

The chain carries TRBV4-1 and TRBJ1-2; 8 positions match TRBD1. The germline V gene encodes CDR1 MGHRA and CDR2 YSYEKL. V gave up 3 bases and J gave up 8 bases; unmatched junction bases: 14. The CDR3 length is 16 residues. The CDR3 is CASSHDGTGEKGGYTF. CDR3 DNA: TGCGCCAGCAGCCACGACGGGACAGGTGAAAAGGGGGGCTACACCTTC.

The chain has TRBV11-2 and TRBJ1-3, with D possibly TRBD1 on 5 matching bases. Germline lookup yields CDR1 SGHAT and CDR2 FQNNGV. The CDR3 is made up of 13 amino acids. The V and J ends lost 4 bases and 8 bases respectively, with 12 bases between them. The chain's CDR3 is CASSSQTGDTIYF. The CDR3 coding sequence is TGTGCCAGCAGCTCCCAAACAGGTGACACCATATATTTT.

The chain carries TRBV28 and TRBJ1-2; maybe TRBD1 (5 bases). The length of the CDR3 is 16 residues. The V end lost 5 bases, the J end lost 3 bases, and 19 bases lay between the germline ends. Germline V gene lookup returns CDR1 MDHEN and CDR2 SYDVKM. Written as DNA, the CDR3 is TGTGCCAGCAGTGAATCCGGGACCCCTGGGGACTATGGCTACACCTTC. It codes for CASSESGTPGDYGYTF.

The rearrangement joins TRBV4-2 to TRBJ2-2, with D unclear. CDR1 is LGHNA and CDR2 is YNFKEQ in the germline V gene. The CDR3 spans 11 residues. V was trimmed by 5 bases and J by 8 bases, leaving 6 bases between them. CDR3 DNA: TGTGCCAGCAGCTCCGCGGGGGAGCTGTTTTTT. Translated, it gives CASSSAGELFF.

The gene calls are TRBV25-1 and TRBJ2-3; TRBD1 matches 7 bases. Germline values: CDR1 MGHDK, CDR2 SYGVNS. CDR3 length: 13 residues. Trimming cost V 8 bases and J 5 bases; bases outside gene matches: 7. CDR3 region: CASGEGGGDTQYF. DNA for the CDR3: TGTGCCAGCGGGGAAGGGGGCGGAGATACGCAGTATTTT.

This clonotype was counted a few times. This sequence joins TRBV4-2 and TRBJ2-7, with a weak D call TRBD1 (6 bases). V was pared by 4 bases and J by 0 bases, with 16 bases between. The V gene's germline CDR1 is LGHNA and CDR2 YNFKEQ. The CDR3 is made up of 16 amino acids. The CDR3 is CASSPVWDKNSYEQYF. The CDR3 coding sequence is TGTGCCAGCAGCCCGGTTTGGGACAAAAACTCCTACGAGCAGTACTTC.

The V call is TRBV4-1, the J call TRBJ2-1; D is undetermined. This CDR3 spans 13 amino acids. V was cut by 1 base and J by 8 bases, with 9 bases left in between. Germline-derived CDR1 and CDR2 are MGHRA and YSYEKL. CDR3 sequence: CASSQVAIDEQFF. CDR3 sequence (DNA): TGCGCCAGCAGCCAAGTTGCGATCGATGAGCAGTTCTTC.

The chain recombines TRBV12-3 or TRBV12-4 with TRBJ1-2, with D uncertain. The CDR3 extends over 14 amino acids. Trimming took off 3 bases at V and 4 bases at J, with 12 bases between the two ends. The CDR3 sequence is CASSFGPSAYGYTF. The CDR3 DNA is TGTGCCAGCAGTTTCGGCCCCTCGGCCTATGGCTACACCTTC.

This clonotype occurred a few times. The chain couples TRBV6-1 to TRBJ2-5; the D gene is possibly TRBD2 (6 bases). The germline CDR1 and CDR2 sequences are MNHNS and SASEGT. CDR3 length: 15 residues. Trimming left V 2 bases short and J 1 base short, with 11 bases between. CDR3 DNA sequence: TGTGCCAGCAGTGAATGGGTAGCGGCCCAAGAGACCCAGTACTTC. Amino acid sequence: CASSEWVAAQETQYF.

This clonotype came up many times. This chain links TRBV7-2 with TRBJ1-2; D is unclear. The V end lost 5 bases, the J end lost 1 base, and 5 bases lay between the germline ends. Germline CDR1 SGHTA, CDR2 FQGNSA. The CDR3 is 12 amino acids. CDR3 region: CASSAFNYGYTF. The CDR3 DNA follows: TGTGCCAGCAGCGCATTTAACTATGGCTACACCTTC.

This chain links TRBV5-1 with TRBJ2-3; a weak D match, TRBD2 (5 bases). The CDR3 extends over 14 amino acids. V lost 0 bases, J lost 8 bases, and 13 bases lay in between. The germline CDR1 and CDR2 sequences are SGHRS and YFSETQ. The CDR3, as DNA: TGCGCCAGCAGCTTGGACGAAGGACTGGGTACGCAGTATTTT. It encodes CASSLDEGLGTQYF.

V is TRBV10-3 and J is TRBJ2-3; 7 bases align to TRBD2. Per the germline V gene, CDR1 is ENHRY and CDR2 is SYGVKD. The CDR3 extends over 15 amino acids. The J segment lost 2 bases and the V segment lost 4 bases, leaving 6 bases of the junction unmatched. The CDR3 nucleotides are TGTGCCATCAGTGTGAGGGGAGGGAACACAGATACGCAGTATTTT. Protein product: CAISVRGGNTDTQYF.

This chain joins TRBV6-5 and TRBJ1-6, with D perhaps TRBD1 (5 bases). Germline lookup yields CDR1 MNHEY and CDR2 SVGAGI. Trimming removed 5 bases at V and 10 bases at J, with 18 bases between. The CDR3 sequence is 15 residues long. The CDR3 coding sequence is TGTGCCAGCAGTCGAATGGGACCCTCCGGCTCACCCCTCCACTTT. This translates into CASSRMGPSGSPLHF.

This clonotype was counted between two and nine times. The chain links TRBV6-2 or TRBV6-3 to TRBJ2-7; 7 bases align to TRBD1. CDR1 and CDR2 from the germline V gene are MNHEY and SVGEGT. After removal of 6 bases from V and 2 bases from J, the junction contained 4 bases not matched to a gene. The CDR3 extends over 13 amino acids. The CDR3 spells CASRLGTAYEQYF. DNA of the CDR3: TGTGCCAGCAGGCTCGGGACAGCCTACGAGCAGTACTTC.

The J gene is TRBJ1-5, the V gene TRBV15; D is possibly TRBD1 (5 bases). The CDR3 runs to 18 residues. The V and J ends lost 3 bases and 2 bases respectively, with 20 bases between them. Germline V gene data show CDR1 as LNHNV and CDR2 as YYDKDF (reference sequence). The CDR3 DNA follows: TGTGCCACCAGCAGCCCTTCTCGAGGGACGGGCGGCAATCAGCCCCAGCATTTT. Protein product: CATSSPSRGTGGNQPQHF.

This clonotype was counted ten times or more. The CDR3 loop reads CASSSLPTGTENIQYF. In nucleotides, the CDR3 is TGTGCCAGCAGTTCCTTACCGACAGGCACGGAAAACATTCAGTACTTC. The J gene is TRBJ2-4, the V gene TRBV27; TRBD1 might be the D (6 bases). The V gene's germline CDR1 is MNHEY and CDR2 SMNVEV (reference sequence). The CDR3 runs 16 residues. Trimming cost V 4 bases and J 5 bases, with 18 bases left between them.

This clonotype was detected once. For the CDR3, the DNA is TGTGCCAGCAGCTTAGTCCAGGGACAGGTAAATCAGCCCCAGCATTTT. It specifies CASSLVQGQVNQPQHF. The V call is TRBV7-2, the J call TRBJ1-5, with 8 bases aligning to TRBD1. CDR1 SGHTA and CDR2 FQGNSA come from the germline V gene. The CDR3 consists of 16 residues. Trimming took 1 base from V and 4 from J; bases not matched to a gene: 6.